A single sample is the source of the 5 T cell receptor beta chains below, sequenced in a study of memory CD4+ T cells and cytomegalovirus serostatus. Single viable CD3+CD4+CD8-CD45RO+ cells were sorted as the memory CD4+ T cells. Repertoires were generated with immunoSEQ multiplex PCR, while TCRdb's copy carries only in-frame clones and drops some. The sample lists 75,000 to 90,000 clones; roughly 80% were seen once. Sequencing was done on a sample of memory CD4+ T cells from blood. The receptor source for this set is an adult in good health and CMV-seronegative.

The chain uses TRBV19 and TRBJ1-5, with D tentatively TRBD1 (5 bases). CDR1 LNHDA and CDR2 SQIVND come from the germline V gene (reference sequence). Trimming stripped 1 base from V and 6 bases from J, with 10 bases between. CDR3 length: 14 amino acids. CDR3 region: CASSIGGVLQPQHF. The CDR3 region has the DNA TGTGCCAGTAGTATAGGGGGGGTACTTCAGCCCCAGCATTTT.

This clone was counted a few times. The rearrangement joins TRBV9 to TRBJ2-1; 10 positions match TRBD2. There are 15 residues in the CDR3. Germline V CDR1 and CDR2: SGDLS, YYNGEE. V trimming: 2 bases; J trimming: 3 bases; junction bases outside the gene matches: 2. CDR3 in amino acids: CASSVIAGGYNEQFF. In DNA form, the CDR3 reads TGTGCCAGCAGCGTCATAGCGGGGGGCTACAATGAGCAGTTCTTC.

This chain joins TRBV18 and TRBJ1-5; 12 bases fit TRBD1. Trimming took 6 bases from V and 8 from J; bases not matched to a gene: 8. The CDR3 sequence is 15 residues long. CDR1 KGHSH and CDR2 LQKENI come from the germline V gene. CDR3 sequence reads: CASSPGTGGGEPQHF. The CDR3 bases are TGTGCCAGCTCCCCCGGGACAGGGGGCGGGGAGCCCCAGCATTTT.

The chain joins TRBV7-8 to TRBJ1-3, with TRBD1 as a possible D gene (5 bases). CDR1 and CDR2 (germline): SGHVS, FQNEAQ. The CDR3 spans 16 residues. Trimming stripped 1 base from V and 2 bases from J, with 12 bases between. The CDR3, as DNA: TGTGCCAGCAGCTTAGTTTCAGCCAGGGCTGGAAACACCATATATTTT. It is translated as CASSLVSARAGNTIYF.

In DNA, the CDR3 is TGTGCCAGCTCGCAGGGGCAAGCCGGAAACACCATATATTTT. It yields the protein CASSQGQAGNTIYF. The chain joins TRBV18 to TRBJ1-3; tentative D call: TRBD1 (6 bases). CDR3 size: 14 residues. CDR1 KGHSH and CDR2 LQKENI come from the germline V gene. With 6 bases removed from V and 4 bases from J, the gap between germline ends came to 13 bases.